This T cell receptor beta chain was identified in a study of CD8 T cells in Susac syndrome. Germline loops: CDR1 SNHLY, CDR2 FYNNEI. V was clipped by 3 bases and J by 10 bases, with 8 bases between them. The length of the CDR3 is 11 residues. Random hexamers served to reverse transcribe about 0.45 to 1 ug RNA. TCR beta CDR3 was amplified by immunoSEQ covering 54 Vbeta and 13 Jbeta. MiXCR, applied by TCRdb to the immunoSEQ multiplex PCR reads, yields one record per CDR3 protein. Of 150,000 or so distinct CDR3 sequences listed, roughly 95% are singletons. TCR beta sequences were obtained from blood CD8+ and CD4+ T cells. Patients with Susac syndrome showed fulfilment of recently defined diagnostic criteria for definite or probable disease. Negative isolation yielded CD8+ and CD4+ T cells; FACS enriched TEMRA cells.

The rearrangement uses TRBV2 and TRBJ2-3; no reliable D call. Sequenced: CD4+ T cells from PBMCs. The sequence was obtained from a human donor with Susac syndrome. CDR3 protein: CASSEGSSQYF. The DNA for the CDR3 is TGTGCCAGCAGTGAGGGCAGTTCGCAGTATTTT.